Listed below are T cell receptor beta chains from one sample, sequenced in a study of CD8 T cells in ankylosing spondylitis. TCRdb re-called the 5' RACE reads with MiXCR, one entry per CDR3 protein. Found here are 300,000 to 400,000 distinct CDR3 sequences, over 12% of them singletons; the top ten hold approximately 0.99%. Sequencing used blood, either unsorted or a sorted T cell fraction (not recorded which). The receptors shown here come from a male donor with ankylosing spondylitis or in good health (not recorded which). Both conserved end residues are part of each CDR3. D genes are given only for firm matches. The size field is filled for only some rows; it gives once, few, many or a size class.

size	D	V	J	DNA	CDR3
-	-	TRBV5-1	TRBJ1-2	TGCGCCAGCAGCTTGGTAGGCAGTGCAAATGGCTACACCTTC	CASSLVGSANGYTF
-	TRBD1	TRBV3-1	TRBJ1-4	TGTGCCAGCAGCCGATCGGGACAGGGATTCGGTAAAATGTTTTTT	CASSRSGQGFGKMFF
few	-	TRBV2	TRBJ2-2	TGTGCCAGCGCAAGGGAAGTCACCGGGGAGCTGTTTTTT	CASAREVTGELFF
-	TRBD2	TRBV7-9	TRBJ2-1	TGTGCCAGCAGCTCCACTAGCGGGCAGTTCTTC	CASSSTSGQFF
-	-	TRBV4-1	TRBJ2-2	TGCGCCAGCGCCCGGGACTCCGCAACGGGGGAGCTGTTTTTT	CASARDSATGELFF
-	-	TRBV12-3/TRBV12-4	TRBJ2-6	TGTGCCAGCAGTTTAGACTGGCGAACCGAAACAAACTCTGGGGCCAACGTCCTGACTTTC	CASSLDWRTETNSGANVLTF
-	TRBD1	TRBV3-1	TRBJ2-2	TGTGCCAGCAGTCCCAATAGATTTTTAGGTCTAGGGACAGGGCCGATCGGGGAGCTGTTTTTT	CASSPNRFLGLGTGPIGELFF
few	-	TRBV27	TRBJ1-1	TGTGCCAGCACCCCGACATGGATGAACACTGAAGCTTTCTTT	CASTPTWMNTEAFF
few	-	TRBV5-1	TRBJ1-2	TGCGCCAGCAGCTTGGGGGGGACCCCTGCTAACTATGGCTACACCTTC	CASSLGGTPANYGYTF
-	-	TRBV5-1	TRBJ2-1	TGCGCCAGCAGCCTACTTGCTGAGCAGTTCTTC	CASSLLAEQFF
-	-	TRBV6-1	TRBJ2-7	TGTGCCAGCAGCGGATGGTCGAGCTACGAGCAGTACTTC	CASSGWSSYEQYF
-	TRBD1	TRBV7-6	TRBJ2-2	TGTGCCAGCATGGGACAGACGAACACCGGGGAGCTGTTTTTT	CASMGQTNTGELFF
few	-	TRBV3-1	TRBJ2-3	TGTGCCAGCAGGGAGTCACTAGCCCAGCGGAATACGCAGTATTTT	CASRESLAQRNTQYF
-	-	TRBV12-3/TRBV12-4	TRBJ2-5	TGTGCCAGCAGTTTGCAGGCTGGAAGCCTGGAGACCCAGTACTTC	CASSLQAGSLETQYF
-	-	TRBV6-1	TRBJ1-1	TGTGCCAGCACGGCAGGATTGAACACTGAAGCTTTCTTT	CASTAGLNTEAFF
few	-	TRBV2	TRBJ1-1	TGTGCCAGCAGGGAAATGGAACCTGGAGCTTTCTTT	CASREMEPGAFF
many	-	TRBV6-5	TRBJ1-5	TGTGCCAGCAGTTACTCAGGGACCCCTCAGCCCCAGCATTTT	CASSYSGTPQPQHF
few	TRBD1	TRBV5-1	TRBJ2-1	TGCGCCAGCAGCCCAACCGGGACAGACTACAATGAGCAGTTCTTC	CASSPTGTDYNEQFF
-	-	TRBV25-1	TRBJ1-2	TGTGCCAGCAGTGAGAGGGGTACTAACTATGGCTACACCTTC	CASSERGTNYGYTF
few	-	TRBV21-1	TRBJ2-1	TGTGCCAGCAGCAATTTCGGCGGGGGGGTTAATGAGCAGTTCTTC	CASSNFGGGVNEQFF
-	TRBD2	TRBV20-1	TRBJ2-1	TGCAGTGCTAGTCCGGTAGCGGGGGGGCCGAGGGAGCAGTTCTTC	CSASPVAGGPREQFF
-	-	TRBV27	TRBJ2-7	TGTGCCAGCAGTTTACTCCCCGGCCGGGGGGCTCTAGCCGAGCAGTACTTC	CASSLLPGRGALAEQYF
-	-	TRBV30	TRBJ2-6	TGTGCCTGGACCCGGAGCGTAGCTAGCTCTGGGGCCAACGTCCTGACTTTC	CAWTRSVASSGANVLTF
-	-	TRBV12-3/TRBV12-4	TRBJ2-1	TGTGCCAGCAGTCCCCTAAGCTCCTACAATGAGCAGTTCTTC	CASSPLSSYNEQFF
few	-	TRBV3-1	TRBJ2-3	TGTGCCAGCAGCCCCCCGGGGGGCACCACAGATACGCAGTATTTT	CASSPPGGTTDTQYF
few	-	TRBV25-1	TRBJ2-2	TGTGCCAGCAGTACACTTGGGGCTGGGAACACCGGGGAGCTGTTTTTT	CASSTLGAGNTGELFF
-	-	TRBV27	TRBJ2-7	TGTGCCAGCAGTTTAATTGGGAGGACCTACGAGCAGTACTTC	CASSLIGRTYEQYF